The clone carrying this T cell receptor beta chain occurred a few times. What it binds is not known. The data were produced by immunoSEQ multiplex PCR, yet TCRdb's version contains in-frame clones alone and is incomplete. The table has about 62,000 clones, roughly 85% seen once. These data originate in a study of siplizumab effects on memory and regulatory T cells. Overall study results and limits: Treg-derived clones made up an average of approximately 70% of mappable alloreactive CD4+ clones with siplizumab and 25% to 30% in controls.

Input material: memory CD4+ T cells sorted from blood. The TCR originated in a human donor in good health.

The CDR3 region has the DNA TGTGCCAGCAGTGAAGAGAGACAGGGAACCCTCCACTTT. This codes for CASSEERQGTLHF. The chain joins TRBV2 to TRBJ1-6; 7 bases map to TRBD1. CDR1 is SNHLY and CDR2 is FYNNEI in the germline V gene. The CDR3 is 13 amino acids. Unmatched junction bases numbered 5, after V lost 1 base and J lost 14 bases.